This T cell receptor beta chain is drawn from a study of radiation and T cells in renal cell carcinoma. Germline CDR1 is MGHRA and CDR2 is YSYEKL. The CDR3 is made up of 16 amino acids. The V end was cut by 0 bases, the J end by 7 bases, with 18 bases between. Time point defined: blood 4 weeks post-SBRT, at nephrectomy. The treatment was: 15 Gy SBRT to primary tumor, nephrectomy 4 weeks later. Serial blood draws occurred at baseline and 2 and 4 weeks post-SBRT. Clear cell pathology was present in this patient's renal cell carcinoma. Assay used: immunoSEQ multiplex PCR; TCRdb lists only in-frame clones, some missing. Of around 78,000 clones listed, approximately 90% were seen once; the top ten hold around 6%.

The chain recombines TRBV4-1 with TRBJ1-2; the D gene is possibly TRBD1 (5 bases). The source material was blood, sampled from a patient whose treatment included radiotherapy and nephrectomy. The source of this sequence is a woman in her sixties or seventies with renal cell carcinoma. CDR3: CASSQDVESGPLGYTF. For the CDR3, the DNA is TGCGCCAGCAGCCAAGATGTAGAGTCAGGGCCCCTTGGCTACACCTTC.